Listed here is a single T cell receptor (beta chain). What it recognizes is unknown. These data come from a study of cytomegalovirus exposure and HLA in healthy donors. Study summary: Early release data held tens of millions of unique TCRs from HLA-typed donors. Study findings and constraints: About 90% or about 30% of the time was how often most TCR beta V segments were productive, according to an earlier analysis. A later analysis showed that HLA-associated TCR beta chains had undergone more clonal expansion than equally common others.

The ends lost 0 bases at V and 10 bases at J; junction bases unmatched: 3. This CDR3 has 12 residues. Germline-derived CDR1 and CDR2 are SGHTS and YDEGEE. Healthy bone marrow donors made up the donor group. In the PCR, 60 Vbeta and 13 Jbeta primers were used. Clones were sequenced by immunoSEQ multiplex PCR, and TCRdb holds only the in-frame ones, with some missing. Of tens of thousands of clones in the sample, around 76% were seen once. The chain carries TRBV5-8 and TRBJ2-7, with TRBD1 identical over 8 bases. This TCR was recovered from a male donor in good health and CMV-seropositive. Sample: PBMCs. CDR3 protein: CASSLGQGPQYF. As DNA, the CDR3 is TGTGCCAGCAGCTTGGGACAGGGGCCCCAGTACTTC.